This T cell receptor (beta chain) is drawn from a study of shared clonotypes between healthy human individuals. Libraries were prepared by immunoSEQ multiplex PCR; TCRdb keeps only in-frame clonotypes and omits some of them. There are about 2.4 million clones in the sample; approximately 94% occur only once, and 0.36% lies in the top ten. The germline V and J ends were trimmed by 1 base and 7 bases, with 14 bases remaining between them. CDR3 length: 15 residues. The germline V gene encodes CDR1 LGHNT and CDR2 FRNRAP. Sequencing was done on a sample of naive CD4+ T cells from PBMCs. Stated subset: CD45RA+ positively selected. The receptor comes from a man between 18 and 35 years old in good health. Some clones in this sample may be carry-over from other donors' samples. The V and J genes are TRBV12-5 and TRBJ2-1, with a weak D call TRBD1 (5 bases). The CDR3 DNA is TGTGCTAGTGGTTTGGGTCAGGGTCAGGATAATGAGCAGTTCTTC. This codes for CASGLGQGQDNEQFF. The full variable domain, completed using reference TRBV12-5 and TRBJ2-1, is DARVTQTPRHKVTEMGQEVTMRCQPILGHNTVFWYRQTMMQGLELLAYFRNRAPLDDSGMPKDRFSAEMPDATLATLKIQPSEPRDSAVYFCASGLGQGQDNEQFFGPGTRLTVL.